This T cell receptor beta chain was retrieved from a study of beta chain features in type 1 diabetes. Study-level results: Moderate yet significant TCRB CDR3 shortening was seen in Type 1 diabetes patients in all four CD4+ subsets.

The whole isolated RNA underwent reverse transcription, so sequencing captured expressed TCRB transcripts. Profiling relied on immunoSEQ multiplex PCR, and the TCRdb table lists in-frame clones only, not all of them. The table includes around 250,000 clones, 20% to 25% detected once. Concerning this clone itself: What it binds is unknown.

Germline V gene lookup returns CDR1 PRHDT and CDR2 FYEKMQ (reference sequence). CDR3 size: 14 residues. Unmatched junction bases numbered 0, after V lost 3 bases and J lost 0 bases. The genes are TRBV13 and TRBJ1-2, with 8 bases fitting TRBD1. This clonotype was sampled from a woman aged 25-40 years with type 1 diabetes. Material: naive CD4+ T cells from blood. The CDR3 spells CASSLGQANYGYTF. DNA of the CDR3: TGTGCCAGCAGCTTGGGACAGGCTAACTATGGCTACACCTTC. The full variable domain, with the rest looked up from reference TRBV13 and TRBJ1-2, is AAGVIQSPRHLIKEKRETATLKCYPIPRHDTVYWYQQGPGQDPQFLISFYEKMQSDKGSIPDRFSAQQFSDYHSELNMSSLELGDSALYFCASSLGQANYGYTFGSGTRLTVV.